This T cell receptor (beta chain) stems from a study of T cells in Graves' hyperthyroidism and ophthalmopathy. Among the patients, aged 18 to 65, hyperthyroidism was newly diagnosed and had lasted under 2 months. Trimming took 6 bases from V and 2 from J, leaving 17 bases between them. CDR3 size: 15 residues. Germline CDR1 reads ENHRY; CDR2 reads SYGVKD. Amplified TCR beta CDR3 regions derived from RNA transcripts. HTBI primers were used for first-round RT-PCR of the TCR CDR3. TCRdb redid the calling of the multiplex PCR reads with MiXCR, one entry per CDR3 protein. The table shows roughly 300,000 distinct CDR3 sequences, with about 18% occurring only once.

The genes are TRBV10-3 and TRBJ2-7; TRBD1 might be the D (6 bases). Sequenced sample: blood. This TCR was sampled from a woman between 45 and 65 years old with Graves' hyperthyroidism. The CDR3, as DNA: TGTGCCATCAGCACCCAGGGGAAACTAACCTACGAGCAGTACTTC. It translates to CAISTQGKLTYEQYF.